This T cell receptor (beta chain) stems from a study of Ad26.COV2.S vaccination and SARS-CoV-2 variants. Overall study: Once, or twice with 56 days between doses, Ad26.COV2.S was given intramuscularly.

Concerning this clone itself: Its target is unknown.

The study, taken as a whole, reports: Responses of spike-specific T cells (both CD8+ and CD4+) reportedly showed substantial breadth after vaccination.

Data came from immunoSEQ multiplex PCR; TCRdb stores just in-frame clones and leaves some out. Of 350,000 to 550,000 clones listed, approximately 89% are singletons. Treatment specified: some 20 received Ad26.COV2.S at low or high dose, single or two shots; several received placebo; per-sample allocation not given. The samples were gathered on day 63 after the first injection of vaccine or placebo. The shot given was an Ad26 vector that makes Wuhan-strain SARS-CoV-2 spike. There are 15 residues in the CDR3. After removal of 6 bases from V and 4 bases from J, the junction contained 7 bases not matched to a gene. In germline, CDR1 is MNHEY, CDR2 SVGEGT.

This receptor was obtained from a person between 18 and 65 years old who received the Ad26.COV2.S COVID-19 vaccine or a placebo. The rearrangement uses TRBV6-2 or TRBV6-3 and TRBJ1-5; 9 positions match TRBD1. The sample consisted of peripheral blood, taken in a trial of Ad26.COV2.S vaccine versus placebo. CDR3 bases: TGTGCCAGCAGCTCTAGGGGGACAGGGAATCAGCCCCAGCATTTT. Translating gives CASSSRGTGNQPQHF.